This passage covers 10 T cell receptor beta chains from one sample sequenced in a study of blood T cell repertoires in COVID-19. Clones were read by immunoSEQ multiplex PCR, and TCRdb kept only the in-frame ones, dropping some. The table lists some 44,000 clones, about 91% of them singletons. The sample was peripheral blood. All receptors come from a man in his forties or fifties with active COVID-19.

The chain links TRBV28 to TRBJ2-7, with 9 nucleotides matching TRBD2. The trim removed 7 bases at V and 2 bases at J, leaving 6 bases unmatched. Germline V gene lookup returns CDR1 MDHEN and CDR2 SYDVKM. The CDR3 sequence is 14 residues long. The CDR3, as DNA: TGTGCCAGCACCCATAGCGGGAGTACCTACGAGCAGTACTTC. Protein product: CASTHSGSTYEQYF.

This chain links TRBV28 with TRBJ1-1; 10 bases are a match to TRBD1. This CDR3 is built from 17 residues. Per the germline V gene, CDR1 is MDHEN and CDR2 is SYDVKM. Unmatched junction bases numbered 4, after V lost 0 bases and J lost 0 bases. This CDR3 reads CASSLWTGGRLNTEAFF. DNA of the CDR3: TGTGCCAGCAGTTTATGGACAGGGGGCAGGTTGAACACTGAAGCTTTCTTT.

This clone was detected a few times. This chain links TRBV6-5 with TRBJ2-1, with 7 positions matching TRBD2. The CDR3 is 14 amino acids. V lost 9 bases, J lost 5 bases, and 10 bases stayed unmatched. Germline-derived CDR1 and CDR2 are MNHEY and SVGAGI. CDR3 DNA sequence: TGTGCCAGTTTAAATGGTGGGAGGGACAATGAGCAGTTCTTC. Residues: CASLNGGRDNEQFF.

The chain carries TRBV5-1 and TRBJ2-1; 7 bases agree with TRBD1. This CDR3 is 15 amino acids long. The germline V gene encodes CDR1 SGHRS and CDR2 YFSETQ. V dropped 0 bases and J dropped 6; count of bases not matched to a gene: 6. CDR3 sequence (DNA): TGCGCCAGCAGCTTGGTAGTGGGGACAGTCAATGAGCAGTTCTTC. Amino acid sequence: CASSLVVGTVNEQFF.

J is TRBJ2-7 and V is TRBV18; 10 nucleotides line up with TRBD2. Germline CDR1 is KGHSH and CDR2 is LQKENI. The CDR3 sequence is 15 residues long. With V trimmed by 5 bases and J by 3 bases, 7 bases remained unmatched. CDR3 sequence reads: CASSAGLADGYEQYF. The CDR3 DNA follows: TGTGCCAGCTCAGCTGGACTAGCGGACGGCTACGAGCAGTACTTC.

The sample holds one count of this clone. The junction differs from germline at one of its ends, possibly a read error. The chain recombines TRBV7-7 with TRBJ2-1, with TRBD1 matching over 8 bases. Germline CDR1 and CDR2: SSHAT and FNYEAQ (reference sequence). The CDR3 extends over 13 amino acids. The chain's CDR3 is CASSKDRDNEQFF. The CDR3 nucleotides are TGTGCTAGCAGTAAGGACAGGGACAATGAGCAGTTCTTC.

The V gene is TRBV6-6, the J gene TRBJ2-7; a weak D match, TRBD2 (5 bases). V was trimmed by 0 bases and J by 3 bases, leaving 9 bases between them. The CDR3 spans 14 residues. Germline V lookup: CDR1 MNHNY, CDR2 SVGAGI (reference sequence). The CDR3 DNA reads TGTGCCAGCAGTTACTCGACGGGAATCTACGAGCAGTACTTC. Protein sequence: CASSYSTGIYEQYF.

The rearrangement joins TRBV2 to TRBJ2-1; 9 nucleotides match TRBD1. The CDR3 has 14 residues. From germline, CDR1 is SNHLY and CDR2 FYNNEI. V lost 7 bases to trimming and J lost 10 bases; unmatched junction nucleotides: 11. The CDR3 bases are TGTGCCAGCAAGAGGGACAGGGATTCGTACGAGCAGTTCTTC. As protein: CASKRDRDSYEQFF.

This chain uses TRBV19 with TRBJ2-2, with D tentatively TRBD1 (5 bases). CDR1 is LNHDA and CDR2 is SQIVND in the germline V gene (reference sequence). This CDR3 spans 13 amino acids. The ends were cut back, 3 bases at V and 6 bases at J, with 8 bases in the middle. CDR3 in amino acids: CASSIIQAGELFF. In nucleotides, the CDR3 is TGTGCCAGTAGTATTATACAGGCCGGGGAGCTGTTTTTT.

The chain combines TRBV7-8 with TRBJ2-1; D is perhaps TRBD2 (5 bases). Trimming removed 5 bases at V and 9 bases at J, with 11 bases between. The CDR3 consists of 12 residues. Germline CDR1 SGHVS, CDR2 FQNEAQ. This CDR3 reads CASSAMSGEQFF. Written as DNA, the CDR3 is TGTGCCAGCAGCGCAATGAGCGGTGAGCAGTTCTTC.